This T cell receptor beta chain was sequenced for a study of Ad26.COV2.S vaccination and SARS-CoV-2 variants. Study-wide context: The authors gave Ad26.COV2.S intramuscularly, either once or twice 56 days apart.

Sequencing used immunoSEQ multiplex PCR; TCRdb keeps in-frame clones, though not all of them. Of about 410,000 clones listed, about 89% are singletons. Indicated treatment: 15 to 20 received Ad26.COV2.S at low or high dose, single or two shots; several received placebo; per-sample allocation not given. Collection of the samples took place on day 63 after the first injection of vaccine or placebo. The V gene lost 0 bases and the J gene lost 2 bases, with 11 bases spanning the gap. This CDR3 spans 15 amino acids. Germline assignment: CDR1 SEHNR and CDR2 FQNEAQ (reference sequence). This clone was seen just once. The antigen is undetermined. General study findings and limits: CD8+ and CD4+ T cells specific for spike reportedly responded with substantial breadth after vaccination. Breadth and depth estimates from TCRs may understate total T cell responses.

The material sequenced was peripheral blood, taken in a trial of Ad26.COV2.S vaccine versus placebo. This chain links TRBV7-9 with TRBJ2-7, with D possibly matching TRBD1 (6 bases). The sequence was obtained from a person aged 18 to 59 who received the Ad26.COV2.S COVID-19 vaccine or a placebo. Written as DNA, the CDR3 is TGTGCCAGCAGCTTAGCGTCAGGGACACCCTACGAGCAGTACTTC. This encodes CASSLASGTPYEQYF.